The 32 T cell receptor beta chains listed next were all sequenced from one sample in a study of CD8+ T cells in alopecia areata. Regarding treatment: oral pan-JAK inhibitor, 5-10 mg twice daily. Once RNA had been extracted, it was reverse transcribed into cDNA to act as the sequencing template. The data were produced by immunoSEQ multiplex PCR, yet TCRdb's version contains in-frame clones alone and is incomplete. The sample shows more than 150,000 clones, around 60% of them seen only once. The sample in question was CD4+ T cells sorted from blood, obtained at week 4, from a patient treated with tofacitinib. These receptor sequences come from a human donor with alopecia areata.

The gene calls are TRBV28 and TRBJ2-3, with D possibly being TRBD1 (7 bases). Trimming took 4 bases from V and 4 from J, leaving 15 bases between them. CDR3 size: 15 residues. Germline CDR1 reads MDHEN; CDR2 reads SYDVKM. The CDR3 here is CASSSGGGLPDTQYF. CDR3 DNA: TGTGCCAGCAGTTCTGGAGGGGGCCTCCCAGATACGCAGTATTTT. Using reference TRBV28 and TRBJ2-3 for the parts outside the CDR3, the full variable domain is DVKVTQSSRYLVKRTGEKVFLECVQDMDHENMFWYRQDPGLGLRLIYFSYDVKMKEKGDIPEGYSVSREKKERFSLILESASTNQTSMYLCASSSGGGLPDTQYFGPGTRLTVL.

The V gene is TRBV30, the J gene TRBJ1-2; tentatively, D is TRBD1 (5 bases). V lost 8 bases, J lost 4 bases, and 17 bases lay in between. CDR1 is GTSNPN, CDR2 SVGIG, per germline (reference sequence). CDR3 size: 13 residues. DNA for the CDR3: TGTGCCGGGGACTTCGGAGGGAGCTATGGCTACACCTTC. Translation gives CAGDFGGSYGYTF.

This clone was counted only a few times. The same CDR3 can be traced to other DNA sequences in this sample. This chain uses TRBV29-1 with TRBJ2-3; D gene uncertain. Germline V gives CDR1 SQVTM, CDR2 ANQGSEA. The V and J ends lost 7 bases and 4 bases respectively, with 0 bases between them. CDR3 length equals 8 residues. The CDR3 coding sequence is TGCAGCGCAGATACGCAGTATTTT. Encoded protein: CSADTQYF.

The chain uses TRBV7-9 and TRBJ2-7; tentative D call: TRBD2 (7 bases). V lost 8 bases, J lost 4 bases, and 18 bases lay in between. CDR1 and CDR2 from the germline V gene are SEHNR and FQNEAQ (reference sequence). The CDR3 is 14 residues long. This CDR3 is CASAGVAGAYEQYF. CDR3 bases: TGTGCCAGCGCCGGGGTCGCGGGGGCTTACGAGCAGTACTTC.

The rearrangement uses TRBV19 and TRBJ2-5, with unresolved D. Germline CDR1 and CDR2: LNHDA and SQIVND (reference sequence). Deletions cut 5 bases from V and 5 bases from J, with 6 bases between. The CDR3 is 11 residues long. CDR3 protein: CASSGEETQYF. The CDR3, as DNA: TGTGCCAGTAGTGGAGAGGAGACCCAGTACTTC.

The CDR3 protein is CSVGVRAIGDEQYF. The CDR3 DNA follows: TGCAGCGTTGGGGTCCGAGCAATAGGGGACGAGCAGTACTTC. The V and J genes are TRBV29-1 and TRBJ2-7, with TRBD1 as a possible D gene (5 bases). CDR3 length: 14 residues. V lost 4 bases and J lost 5, with 18 bases in between. The V gene's germline CDR1 is SQVTM and CDR2 ANQGSEA.

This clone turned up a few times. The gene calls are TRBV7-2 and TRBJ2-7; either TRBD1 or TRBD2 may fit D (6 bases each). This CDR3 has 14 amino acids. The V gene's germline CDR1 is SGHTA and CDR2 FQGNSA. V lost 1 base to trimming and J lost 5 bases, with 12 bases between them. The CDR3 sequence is CASSLGLGGHEQYF. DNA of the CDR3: TGTGCCAGCAGCTTAGGTCTCGGGGGCCACGAGCAGTACTTC.

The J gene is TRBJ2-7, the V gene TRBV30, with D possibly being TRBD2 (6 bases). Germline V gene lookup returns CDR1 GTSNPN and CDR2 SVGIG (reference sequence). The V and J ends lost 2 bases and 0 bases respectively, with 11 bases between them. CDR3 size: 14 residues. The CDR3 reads CAWSTGGPSYEQYF. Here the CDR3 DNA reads TGTGCCTGGAGTACCGGGGGTCCCTCCTACGAGCAGTACTTC. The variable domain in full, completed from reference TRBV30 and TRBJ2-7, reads SQTIHQWPATLVQPVGSPLSLECTVEGTSNPNLYWYRQAAGRGLQLLFYSVGIGQISSEVPQNLSASRPQDRQFILSSKKLLLSDSGFYLCAWSTGGPSYEQYFGPGTRLTVT.

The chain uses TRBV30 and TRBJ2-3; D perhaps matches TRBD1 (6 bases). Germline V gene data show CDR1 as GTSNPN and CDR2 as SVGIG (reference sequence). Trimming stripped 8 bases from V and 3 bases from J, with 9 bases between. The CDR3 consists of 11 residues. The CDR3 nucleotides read TGTGCCCTAGGGGGAACAGATACGCAGTATTTT. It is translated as CALGGTDTQYF.

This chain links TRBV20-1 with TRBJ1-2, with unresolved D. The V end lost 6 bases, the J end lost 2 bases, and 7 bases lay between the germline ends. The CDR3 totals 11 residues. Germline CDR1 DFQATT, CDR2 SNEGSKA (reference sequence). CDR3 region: CSASVNYGYTF. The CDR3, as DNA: TGCAGTGCATCAGTGAACTATGGCTACACCTTC.

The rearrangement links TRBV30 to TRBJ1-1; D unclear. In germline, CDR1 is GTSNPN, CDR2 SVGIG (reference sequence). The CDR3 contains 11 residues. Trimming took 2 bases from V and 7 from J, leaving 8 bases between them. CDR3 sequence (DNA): TGTGCCTGGAGTTTTGGGATTGAAGCTTTCTTT. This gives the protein CAWSFGIEAFF.

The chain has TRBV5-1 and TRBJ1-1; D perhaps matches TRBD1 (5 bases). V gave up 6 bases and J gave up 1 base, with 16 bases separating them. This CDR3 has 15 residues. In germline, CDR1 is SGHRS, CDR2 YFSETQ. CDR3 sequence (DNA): TGCGCCAGCACCCAGAGCGGTCAGGGGAACACTGAAGCTTTCTTT. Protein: CASTQSGQGNTEAFF.

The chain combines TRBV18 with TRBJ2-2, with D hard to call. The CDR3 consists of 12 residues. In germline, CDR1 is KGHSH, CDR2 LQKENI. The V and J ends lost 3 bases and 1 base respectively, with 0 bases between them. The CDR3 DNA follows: TGTGCCAGCTCACCGAACACCGGGGAGCTGTTTTTT. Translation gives CASSPNTGELFF.

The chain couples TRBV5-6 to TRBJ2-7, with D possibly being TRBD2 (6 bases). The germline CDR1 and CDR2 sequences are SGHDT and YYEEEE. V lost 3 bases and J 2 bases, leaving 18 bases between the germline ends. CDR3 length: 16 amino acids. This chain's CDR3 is CASSSSGKGTAYEQYF. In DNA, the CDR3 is TGTGCCAGCAGCTCGTCGGGGAAGGGGACTGCCTACGAGCAGTACTTC. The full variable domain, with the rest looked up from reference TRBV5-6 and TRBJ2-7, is DAGVTQSPTHLIKTRGQQVTLRCSPKSGHDTVSWYQQALGQGPQFIFQYYEEEERQRGNFPDRFSGHQFPNYSSELNVNALLLGDSALYLCASSSSGKGTAYEQYFGPGTRLTVT.

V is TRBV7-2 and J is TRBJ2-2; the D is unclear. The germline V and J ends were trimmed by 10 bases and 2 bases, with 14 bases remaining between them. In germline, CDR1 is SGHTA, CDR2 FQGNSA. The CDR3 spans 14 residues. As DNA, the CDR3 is TGTGCCACCCGGAGTGGAAAAAACACCGGGGAGCTGTTTTTT. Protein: CATRSGKNTGELFF.

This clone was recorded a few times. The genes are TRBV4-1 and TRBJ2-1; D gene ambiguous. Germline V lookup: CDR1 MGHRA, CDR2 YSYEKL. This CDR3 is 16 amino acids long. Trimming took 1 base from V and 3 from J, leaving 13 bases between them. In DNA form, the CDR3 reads TGCGCCAGCAGCCAAGGTTTGGGCGGCGGCTACAATGAGCAGTTCTTC. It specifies CASSQGLGGGYNEQFF.

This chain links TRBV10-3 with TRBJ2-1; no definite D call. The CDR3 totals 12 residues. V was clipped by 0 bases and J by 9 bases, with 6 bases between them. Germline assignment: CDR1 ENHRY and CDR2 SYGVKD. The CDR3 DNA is TGTGCCATCAGTGAGTCGACTGGTGAGCAGTTCTTC. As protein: CAISESTGEQFF.

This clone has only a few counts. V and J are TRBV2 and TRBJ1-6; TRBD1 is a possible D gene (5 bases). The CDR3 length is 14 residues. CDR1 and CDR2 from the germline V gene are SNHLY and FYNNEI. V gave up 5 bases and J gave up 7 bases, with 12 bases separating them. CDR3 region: CASSPARGNSPLHF. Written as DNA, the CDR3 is TGTGCCAGCAGTCCCGCTCGGGGGAATTCACCCCTCCACTTT. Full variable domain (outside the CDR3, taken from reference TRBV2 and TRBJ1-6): EPEVTQTPSHQVTQMGQEVILRCVPISNHLYFYWYRQILGQKVEFLVSFYNNEISEKSEIFDDQFSVERPDGSNFTLKIRSTKLEDSAMYFCASSPARGNSPLHFGNGTRLTVT.

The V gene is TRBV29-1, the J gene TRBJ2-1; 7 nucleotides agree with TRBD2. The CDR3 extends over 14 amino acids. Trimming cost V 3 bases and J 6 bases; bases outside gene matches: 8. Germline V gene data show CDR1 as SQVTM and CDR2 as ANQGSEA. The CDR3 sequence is CSVDWSGARNEQFF. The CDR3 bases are TGCAGCGTTGATTGGAGCGGGGCACGCAATGAGCAGTTCTTC.

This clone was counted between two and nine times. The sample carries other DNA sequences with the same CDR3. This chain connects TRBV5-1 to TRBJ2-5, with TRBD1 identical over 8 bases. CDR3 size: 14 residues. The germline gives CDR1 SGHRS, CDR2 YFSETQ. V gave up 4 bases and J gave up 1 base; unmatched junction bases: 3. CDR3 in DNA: TGCGCCAGCAGCCCTGGACAGGGCCAAGAGACCCAGTACTTC. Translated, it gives CASSPGQGQETQYF.

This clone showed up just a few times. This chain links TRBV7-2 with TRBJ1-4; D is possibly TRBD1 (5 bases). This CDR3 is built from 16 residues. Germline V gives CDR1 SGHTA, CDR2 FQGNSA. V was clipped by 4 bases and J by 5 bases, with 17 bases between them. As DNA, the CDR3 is TGTGCCAGCAGCTCACCCCCCGGGGGTGGGAATGAAAAACTGTTTTTT. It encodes CASSSPPGGGNEKLFF.

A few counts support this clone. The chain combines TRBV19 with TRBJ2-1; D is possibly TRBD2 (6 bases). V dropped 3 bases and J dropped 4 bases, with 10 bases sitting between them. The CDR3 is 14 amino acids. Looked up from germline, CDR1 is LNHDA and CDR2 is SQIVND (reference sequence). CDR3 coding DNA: TGTGCCAGTAGTATGGGGGGTAAATACAATGAGCAGTTCTTC. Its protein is CASSMGGKYNEQFF.

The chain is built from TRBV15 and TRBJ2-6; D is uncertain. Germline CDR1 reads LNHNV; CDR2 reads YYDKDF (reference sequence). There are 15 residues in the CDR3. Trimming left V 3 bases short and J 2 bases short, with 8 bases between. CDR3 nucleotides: TGTGCCACCAGCAGTAGGGTTGCTGGGGCCAACGTCCTGACTTTC. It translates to CATSSRVAGANVLTF.

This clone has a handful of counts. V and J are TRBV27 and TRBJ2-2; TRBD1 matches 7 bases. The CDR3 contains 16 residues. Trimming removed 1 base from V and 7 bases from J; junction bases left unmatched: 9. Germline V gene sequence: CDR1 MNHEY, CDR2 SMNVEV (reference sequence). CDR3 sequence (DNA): TGTGCCAGCAGTTTATTGAGGACAGGTGACATCGGGGAGCTGTTTTTT. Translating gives CASSLLRTGDIGELFF.

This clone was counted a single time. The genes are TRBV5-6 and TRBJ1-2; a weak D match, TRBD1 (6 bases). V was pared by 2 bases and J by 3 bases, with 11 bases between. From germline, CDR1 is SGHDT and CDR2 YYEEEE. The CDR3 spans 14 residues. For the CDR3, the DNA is TGTGCCAGCAGCTTTACAGGGAGAGACTATGGCTACACCTTC. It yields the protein CASSFTGRDYGYTF. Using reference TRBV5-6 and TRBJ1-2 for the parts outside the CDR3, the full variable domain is DAGVTQSPTHLIKTRGQQVTLRCSPKSGHDTVSWYQQALGQGPQFIFQYYEEEERQRGNFPDRFSGHQFPNYSSELNVNALLLGDSALYLCASSFTGRDYGYTFGSGTRLTVV.

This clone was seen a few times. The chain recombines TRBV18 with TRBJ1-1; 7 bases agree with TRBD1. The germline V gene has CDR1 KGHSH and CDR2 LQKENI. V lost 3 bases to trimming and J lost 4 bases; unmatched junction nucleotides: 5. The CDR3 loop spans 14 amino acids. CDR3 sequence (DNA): TGTGCCAGCTCACCGAAGGGGGCGGGCACTGAAGCTTTCTTT. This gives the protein CASSPKGAGTEAFF.

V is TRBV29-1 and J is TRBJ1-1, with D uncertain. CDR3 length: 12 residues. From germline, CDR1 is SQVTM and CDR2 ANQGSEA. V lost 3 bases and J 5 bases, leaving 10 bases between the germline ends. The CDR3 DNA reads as TGCAGCGTTGATAGGGCGAAAACTGAAGCTTTCTTT. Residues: CSVDRAKTEAFF.

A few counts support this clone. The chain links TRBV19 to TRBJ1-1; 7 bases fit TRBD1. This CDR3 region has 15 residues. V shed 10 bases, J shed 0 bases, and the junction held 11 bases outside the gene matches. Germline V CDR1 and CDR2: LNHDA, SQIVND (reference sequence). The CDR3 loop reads CATGQKTLMNTEAFF. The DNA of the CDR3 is TGTGCCACGGGACAGAAGACCCTTATGAACACTGAAGCTTTCTTT.

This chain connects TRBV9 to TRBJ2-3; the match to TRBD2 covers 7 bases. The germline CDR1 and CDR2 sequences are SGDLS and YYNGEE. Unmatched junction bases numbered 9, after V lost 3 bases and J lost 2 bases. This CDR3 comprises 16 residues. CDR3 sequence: CASSERLAGLTDTQYF. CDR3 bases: TGTGCCAGCAGCGAAAGACTAGCAGGGCTCACAGATACGCAGTATTTT.

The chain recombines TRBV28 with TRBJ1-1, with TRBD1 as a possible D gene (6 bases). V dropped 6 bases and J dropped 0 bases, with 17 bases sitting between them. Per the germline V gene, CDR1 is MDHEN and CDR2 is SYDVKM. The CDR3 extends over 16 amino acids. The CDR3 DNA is TGTGCCAGCAGGCCATGGCAAACAGGGTTGAACACTGAAGCTTTCTTT. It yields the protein CASRPWQTGLNTEAFF.

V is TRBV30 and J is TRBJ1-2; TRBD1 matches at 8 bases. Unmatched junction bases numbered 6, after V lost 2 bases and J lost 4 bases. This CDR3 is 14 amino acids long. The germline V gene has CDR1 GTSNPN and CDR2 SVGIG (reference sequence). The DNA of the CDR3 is TGTGCCTGGAGTCAACGTCAGGGGGCCTATGGCTACACCTTC. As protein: CAWSQRQGAYGYTF. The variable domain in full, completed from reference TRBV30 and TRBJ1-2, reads SQTIHQWPATLVQPVGSPLSLECTVEGTSNPNLYWYRQAAGRGLQLLFYSVGIGQISSEVPQNLSASRPQDRQFILSSKKLLLSDSGFYLCAWSQRQGAYGYTFGSGTRLTVV.

CDR3: CASSLGGRETQYF. The CDR3, as DNA: TGTGCCAGCAGCTTAGGTGGTCGGGAGACCCAGTACTTC. This sequence joins TRBV7-2 and TRBJ2-5, with no clear D. The CDR3 runs 13 residues. Looked up from germline, CDR1 is SGHTA and CDR2 is FQGNSA. V lost 1 base and J 5 bases, leaving 8 bases between the germline ends.